Listed here are 31 T cell receptor beta chains from one sample, sequenced in a study of beta chain features in type 1 diabetes. Study conclusions and caveats: When Type 1 diabetes patients were examined, their TCRB CDR3s proved moderately but significantly shorter in all four CD4+ subsets.

The investigators reverse transcribed all of the isolated RNA, so they sequenced expressed TCRB transcripts. Sequencing used immunoSEQ multiplex PCR; TCRdb keeps in-frame clones, though not all of them. The sample has about 700,000 clones, about an eighth seen once; the top ten hold approximately 0.02%. No antigen has been assigned to these receptors. Material for sequencing was naive CD4+ T cells from blood. These receptors were collected from a man between 18 and 29 years old with type 1 diabetes.

This rearrangement joins TRBV7-6 to TRBJ2-1; D call uncertain. The CDR3 loop spans 11 amino acids. The germline V gene has CDR1 SGHVS and CDR2 FNYEAQ. With 0 bases removed from V and 7 bases from J, the gap between germline ends came to 1 base. CDR3: CASSLANEQFF. The CDR3 DNA reads as TGTGCCAGCAGCTTAGCGAATGAGCAGTTCTTC.

V gene TRBV7-8 combines with J gene TRBJ2-3; D uncertain. The CDR3 is 14 residues long. V lost 2 bases and J 2 bases, leaving 8 bases between the germline ends. Germline-derived CDR1 and CDR2 are SGHVS and FQNEAQ. This CDR3 is CASSLRQYTDTQYF. The CDR3 bases are TGTGCCAGCAGCTTAAGGCAGTACACAGATACGCAGTATTTT.

A word on this clone: This sample includes further DNA sequences coding for the same CDR3. The chain has TRBV19 and TRBJ1-2; D remains ambiguous. This CDR3 region has 12 residues. V dropped 2 bases and J dropped 5 bases, with 6 bases sitting between them. In germline, CDR1 is LNHDA, CDR2 SQIVND (reference sequence). The CDR3 DNA follows: TGTGCCAGTAGTATAACTGGGTATGGCTACACCTTC. As protein: CASSITGYGYTF.

At least ten counts were recorded for this clone. This chain joins TRBV30 and TRBJ2-5; D remains unclear. The CDR3 length is 12 residues. Between the trimmed V and J ends, which lost 1 base and 1 base, there was a span of 4 bases. Germline V gives CDR1 GTSNPN, CDR2 SVGIG (reference sequence). The CDR3 loop reads CAWSGFQETQYF. The CDR3 DNA sequence: TGTGCCTGGAGTGGCTTCCAAGAGACCCAGTACTTC.

This clone was seen only a few times. This chain links TRBV10-3 with TRBJ1-2; the D is unclear. The germline V gene has CDR1 ENHRY and CDR2 SYGVKD. The CDR3 sequence is 13 residues long. The V and J ends lost 11 bases and 2 bases respectively, with 15 bases between them. This CDR3 reads CAVRVNVNYGYTF. The CDR3 bases are TGTGCCGTACGGGTAAATGTCAACTATGGCTACACCTTC.

This chain joins TRBV20-1 and TRBJ2-7, with 7 bases that match TRBD1. Germline-derived CDR1 and CDR2 are DFQATT and SNEGSKA (reference sequence). The junction had 4 bases not matched to a gene; V was cut back by 6 bases and J by 5 bases. This CDR3 region has 11 residues. As DNA, the CDR3 is TGCAGTGCGCAGACAGGGCACGAGCAGTACTTC. It is translated as CSAQTGHEQYF.

The CDR3, as DNA: TGTGCCAGCAGTAGACTCGAAAGCAGGGGGCAGGGTGAAAAACTGTTTTTT. Its translation is CASSRLESRGQGEKLFF. V and J are TRBV25-1 and TRBJ1-4, with 8 bases matching TRBD1. The CDR3 extends over 17 amino acids. Germline V gene sequence: CDR1 MGHDK, CDR2 SYGVNS. Losses at the gene ends were 5 bases for V and 7 bases for J; bases not matched to a gene: 15.

The table lists this clone with a few counts. The chain links TRBV15 to TRBJ1-1; a weak D match, TRBD1 (6 bases). Per the germline V gene, CDR1 is LNHNV and CDR2 is YYDKDF (reference sequence). Trimming shortened V by 5 bases and J by 7 bases, and 14 bases separated the two germline ends. This CDR3 contains 13 residues. CDR3 sequence (DNA): TGTGCCACCAGCGCTCGGACAGTCGTTGAAGCTTTCTTT. It is translated as CATSARTVVEAFF.

This clone was seen a few times. The V gene is TRBV18, the J gene TRBJ2-7; D not certain. The CDR3 runs 13 residues. V lost 4 bases and J lost 6, with 13 bases in between. Germline-derived CDR1 and CDR2 are KGHSH and LQKENI. DNA of the CDR3: TGTGCCAGCTCACTACCTCAGGTAGGCGAGCAGTACTTC. Translation: CASSLPQVGEQYF.

This clone was counted between two and nine times. This chain connects TRBV7-9 to TRBJ2-1; TRBD2 matches at 8 bases. The V and J ends lost 2 bases and 5 bases, in that order; junction bases with no gene match: 2. The V gene's germline CDR1 is SEHNR and CDR2 FQNEAQ (reference sequence). The CDR3 extends over 14 amino acids. The CDR3 here is CASSLRGGNNEQFF. The CDR3 DNA sequence: TGTGCCAGCAGCTTACGGGGGGGAAACAATGAGCAGTTCTTC. Filled out from reference TRBV7-9 and TRBJ2-1, the complete variable domain reads DTGVSQNPRHKITKRGQNVTFRCDPISEHNRLYWYRQTLGQGPEFLTYFQNEAQLEKSRLLSDRFSAERPKGSFSTLEIQRTEQGDSAMYLCASSLRGGNNEQFFGPGTRLTVL.

The V gene is TRBV9, the J gene TRBJ2-1; the D gene is possibly TRBD1 (7 bases). Germline V gene lookup returns CDR1 SGDLS and CDR2 YYNGEE. V lost 4 bases and J 1 base, leaving 9 bases between the germline ends. The CDR3 is 14 residues long. CDR3 sequence reads: CASSPGGSYNEQFF. CDR3 bases: TGTGCCAGCAGCCCAGGGGGGTCCTACAATGAGCAGTTCTTC.

About this clone: The sample carries other DNA sequences with the same CDR3. The chain is built from TRBV30 and TRBJ1-1, with 7 bases identical to TRBD1. The V and J ends lost 0 bases and 0 bases, in that order; junction bases with no gene match: 1. This CDR3 is built from 14 residues. Germline loops: CDR1 GTSNPN, CDR2 SVGIG (reference sequence). CDR3 DNA: TGTGCCTGGAGTGTAGGGACAGTGAACACTGAAGCTTTCTTT. Translating gives CAWSVGTVNTEAFF. Based on the CDR3 plus reference TRBV30 and TRBJ1-1, the full variable domain is SQTIHQWPATLVQPVGSPLSLECTVEGTSNPNLYWYRQAAGRGLQLLFYSVGIGQISSEVPQNLSASRPQDRQFILSSKKLLLSDSGFYLCAWSVGTVNTEAFFGQGTRLTVV.

The chain uses TRBV4-1 and TRBJ1-5; D might be TRBD1 (5 bases). Trimming stripped 9 bases from V and 0 bases from J, with 21 bases between. This CDR3 comprises 17 residues. The germline gives CDR1 MGHRA, CDR2 YSYEKL. In DNA form, the CDR3 reads TGCGCCAGAGATCCTCGAGGGGCTACACTTAGCAATCAGCCCCAGCATTTT. As protein: CARDPRGATLSNQPQHF.

This clone came up a few times. The rearrangement links TRBV11-2 to TRBJ2-3, with D perhaps TRBD2 (6 bases). The CDR3 has 15 amino acids. The germline V and J ends were trimmed by 1 base and 4 bases, with 12 bases remaining between them. Germline V gene lookup returns CDR1 SGHAT and CDR2 FQNNGV. CDR3 in amino acids: CASSLVGRRADTQYF. The CDR3 bases are TGTGCCAGCAGCTTAGTAGGGAGGCGTGCAGATACGCAGTATTTT.

This clone was recorded a few times. The CDR3 DNA reads TGTGCCAGCAGCTGGGGAAGACTCTCCTACAATGAGCAGTTCTTC. Translation gives CASSWGRLSYNEQFF. The chain uses TRBV13 and TRBJ2-1, with D uncertain. This CDR3 spans 15 amino acids. Between the trimmed V and J ends, which lost 4 bases and 0 bases, there was a span of 10 bases. In germline, CDR1 is PRHDT, CDR2 FYEKMQ (reference sequence).

This clone was found a few times. The rearrangement joins TRBV10-3 to TRBJ2-2; TRBD2 might be the D (5 bases). In germline, CDR1 is ENHRY, CDR2 SYGVKD. Trimming stripped 10 bases from V and 3 bases from J, with 15 bases between. The CDR3 is 14 amino acids. The CDR3 nucleotides are TGTGCCACTCGGGGTCCGGCCTACACCGGGGAGCTGTTTTTT. Its translation: CATRGPAYTGELFF.

The gene calls are TRBV5-1 and TRBJ2-3; possibly TRBD2 for D (6 bases). In germline, CDR1 is SGHRS, CDR2 YFSETQ. Trimming removed 2 bases from V and 2 bases from J, with 12 bases in between. The CDR3 runs 15 residues. The CDR3 DNA is TGCGCCAGCAGCTTACCGGGACTGAACACAGATACGCAGTATTTT. Translation gives CASSLPGLNTDTQYF. Supplemented by reference TRBV5-1 and TRBJ2-3, the full variable domain reads KAGVTQTPRYLIKTRGQQVTLSCSPISGHRSVSWYQQTPGQGLQFLFEYFSETQRNKGNFPGRFSGRQFSNSRSEMNVSTLELGDSALYLCASSLPGLNTDTQYFGPGTRLTVL.

This clone came up a few times. The J gene is TRBJ2-2, the V gene TRBV27; maybe TRBD2 (6 bases). The CDR3 spans 17 residues. Trimming took 4 bases from V and 2 from J, leaving 17 bases between them. Germline V CDR1 and CDR2: MNHEY, SMNVEV (reference sequence). CDR3 in DNA: TGTGCCAGCAGTTCCAGGAGGGATGGCACTAACACCGGGGAGCTGTTTTTT. This gives the protein CASSSRRDGTNTGELFF.

This CDR3 is CAIRSREMNTEAFF. The CDR3 coding sequence is TGTGCCATCAGATCCAGGGAAATGAACACTGAAGCTTTCTTT. The chain links TRBV10-3 to TRBJ1-1; D may be TRBD1 (5 bases). This CDR3 comprises 14 residues. Trimming removed 6 bases from V and 0 bases from J, with 11 bases in between. The germline V gene encodes CDR1 ENHRY and CDR2 SYGVKD.

The chain uses TRBV5-4 and TRBJ2-3, with a possible D match to TRBD1 (5 bases). V was cut by 5 bases and J by 0 bases, with 10 bases left in between. Germline V gene lookup returns CDR1 SGHNT and CDR2 YYREEE (reference sequence). This CDR3 has 14 residues. CDR3 in DNA: TGTGCCAGCAGGCAGGGTGCTAGCACAGATACGCAGTATTTT. Residues: CASRQGASTDTQYF.

The CDR3 region has the DNA TGTGCCAGCAGCCCCGTAGGGGGGGGCTCTGGAAACACCATATATTTT. This translates into CASSPVGGGSGNTIYF. The V and J genes are TRBV9 and TRBJ1-3; D is possibly TRBD1 (6 bases). Germline assignment: CDR1 SGDLS and CDR2 YYNGEE. The V gene lost 4 bases and the J gene lost 0 bases, with 14 bases spanning the gap. The length of the CDR3 is 16 residues.

V is TRBV7-9 and J is TRBJ1-1, with D possibly TRBD1 on 5 matching bases. Germline loops: CDR1 SEHNR, CDR2 FQNEAQ (reference sequence). The CDR3 has 14 residues. V lost 5 bases to trimming and J lost 6 bases, with 16 bases between them. In nucleotides, the CDR3 is TGTGCCAGCAGCCCCGGTGGCAAGGGGCCTGAAGCTTTCTTT. It translates to CASSPGGKGPEAFF.

This clone was found many times. V gene TRBV23-1 combines with J gene TRBJ2-4; D not resolved. TRBV23-1 is an ORF, and what it does is uncertain. The V and J ends lost 8 bases and 0 bases respectively, with 11 bases between them. The CDR3 covers 14 residues. Written as DNA, the CDR3 is TGCGCCAGCTGTCCAGATTTAGCCAAAAACATTCAGTACTTC. Its protein is CASCPDLAKNIQYF.

This chain joins TRBV7-3 and TRBJ1-4; tentative D call: TRBD1 (5 bases). Trimming pared 7 bases from V and 6 bases from J, leaving 15 bases between. CDR1 and CDR2 (germline): SGHTA, FQGTGA. This CDR3 is built from 14 residues. The CDR3 nucleotides are TGTGCCAGCATCCCCAGGGTGACAGATGAAAAACTGTTTTTT. Encoded protein: CASIPRVTDEKLFF.

A few counts support this clone. The DNA of the CDR3 is TGTGCCAGCAGCTTTGTTCTAGCGGGGGGAAATGAGCAGTTCTTC. Translation gives CASSFVLAGGNEQFF. This rearrangement joins TRBV7-9 to TRBJ2-1, with 11 bases aligning to TRBD2. The germline gives CDR1 SEHNR, CDR2 FQNEAQ (reference sequence). This CDR3 is built from 15 residues. The J segment lost 7 bases and the V segment lost 3 bases, leaving 5 bases of the junction unmatched.

The rearrangement links TRBV30 to TRBJ1-2; D remains unclear. Germline values: CDR1 GTSNPN, CDR2 SVGIG (reference sequence). V was shortened by 4 bases and J by 1 base, with 16 bases between the two germline ends. CDR3 size: 15 residues. The CDR3 loop reads CAWTLVGRLNYGYTF. CDR3 nucleotides: TGTGCCTGGACCCTTGTGGGAAGGCTTAACTATGGCTACACCTTC.

A remark on this clone: The same CDR3 arises from other DNA sequences in this sample as well. The chain combines TRBV5-1 with TRBJ1-1; D unresolved. The CDR3 length is 14 residues. V was cut by 0 bases and J by 1 base, with 7 bases left in between. Germline V gives CDR1 SGHRS, CDR2 YFSETQ. CDR3 DNA sequence: TGCGCCAGCAGCTTGGGGTCGCAGAACACTGAAGCTTTCTTT. Encoded protein: CASSLGSQNTEAFF. The full variable domain, its missing parts supplied by reference TRBV5-1 and TRBJ1-1, is KAGVTQTPRYLIKTRGQQVTLSCSPISGHRSVSWYQQTPGQGLQFLFEYFSETQRNKGNFPGRFSGRQFSNSRSEMNVSTLELGDSALYLCASSLGSQNTEAFFGQGTRLTVV.

This chain connects TRBV7-9 to TRBJ2-5; 9 bases fit TRBD1. CDR1 SEHNR and CDR2 FQNEAQ come from the germline V gene (reference sequence). The CDR3 is 14 residues long. The junction had 0 bases not matched to a gene; V was cut back by 3 bases and J by 1 base. DNA of the CDR3: TGTGCCAGCAGCTTGACAGGGGGCCAAGAGACCCAGTACTTC. Its protein is CASSLTGGQETQYF.

The chain combines TRBV30 with TRBJ2-1, with 7 bases aligning to TRBD2. The V gene end was trimmed by 2 bases and the J gene end by 0 bases; junction bases not matched to a gene: 13. This CDR3 contains 18 residues. Germline V gives CDR1 GTSNPN, CDR2 SVGIG (reference sequence). The CDR3 sequence: CAWSPAAGRGSSYNEQFF. CDR3 coding DNA: TGTGCCTGGAGTCCCGCGGCCGGGCGGGGGAGCTCCTACAATGAGCAGTTCTTC. The full variable domain, rest sourced from reference TRBV30 and TRBJ2-1, is SQTIHQWPATLVQPVGSPLSLECTVEGTSNPNLYWYRQAAGRGLQLLFYSVGIGQISSEVPQNLSASRPQDRQFILSSKKLLLSDSGFYLCAWSPAAGRGSSYNEQFFGPGTRLTVL.

The V call is TRBV14, the J call TRBJ2-3; D is unclear. CDR1 and CDR2 from the germline V gene are SGHDN and FVKESK. Between the trimmed V and J ends, which lost 3 bases and 1 base, there was a span of 8 bases. The length of the CDR3 is 14 residues. CDR3 region: CASSQAGRTDTQYF. The CDR3 DNA reads as TGTGCCAGCAGCCAGGCAGGACGCACAGATACGCAGTATTTT.

The chain joins TRBV15 to TRBJ1-2; no clear D. Looked up from germline, CDR1 is LNHNV and CDR2 is YYDKDF (reference sequence). The CDR3 sequence is 15 residues long. The ends were cut back, 0 bases at V and 8 bases at J, with 16 bases in the middle. CDR3 sequence reads: CATSREFPPQTGYTF. As DNA, the CDR3 is TGTGCCACCAGCAGAGAGTTTCCCCCCCAAACAGGCTACACCTTC. The full variable domain, completed using reference TRBV15 and TRBJ1-2, is DAMVIQNPRYQVTQFGKPVTLSCSQTLNHNVMYWYQQKSSQAPKLLFHYYDKDFNNEADTPDNFQSRRPNTSFCFLDIRSPGLGDTAMYLCATSREFPPQTGYTFGSGTRLTVV.